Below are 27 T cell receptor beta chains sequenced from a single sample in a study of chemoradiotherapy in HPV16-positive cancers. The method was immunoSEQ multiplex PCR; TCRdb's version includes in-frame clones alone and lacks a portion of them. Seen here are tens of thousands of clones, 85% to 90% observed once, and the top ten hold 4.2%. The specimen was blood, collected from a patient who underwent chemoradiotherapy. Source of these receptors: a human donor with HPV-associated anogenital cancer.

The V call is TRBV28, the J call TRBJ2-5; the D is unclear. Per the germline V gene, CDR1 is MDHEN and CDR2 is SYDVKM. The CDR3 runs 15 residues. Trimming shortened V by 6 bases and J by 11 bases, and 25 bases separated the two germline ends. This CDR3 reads CASSMARGERWKQYF. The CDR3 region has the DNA TGTGCCAGCAGCATGGCTAGAGGAGAAAGGTGGAAGCAGTACTTC.

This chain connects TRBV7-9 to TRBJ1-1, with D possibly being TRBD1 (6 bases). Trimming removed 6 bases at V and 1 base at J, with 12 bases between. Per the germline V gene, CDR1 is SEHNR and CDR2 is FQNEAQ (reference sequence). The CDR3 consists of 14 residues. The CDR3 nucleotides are TGTGCCAGCAGTATTGGGGGCACGAACACTGAAGCTTTCTTT. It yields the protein CASSIGGTNTEAFF.

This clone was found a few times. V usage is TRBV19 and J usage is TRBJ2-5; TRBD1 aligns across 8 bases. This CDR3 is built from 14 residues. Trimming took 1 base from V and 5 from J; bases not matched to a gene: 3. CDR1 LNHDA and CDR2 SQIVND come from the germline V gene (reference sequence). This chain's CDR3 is CASSIGQGKETQYF. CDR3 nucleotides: TGTGCCAGTAGTATAGGACAGGGGAAGGAGACCCAGTACTTC.

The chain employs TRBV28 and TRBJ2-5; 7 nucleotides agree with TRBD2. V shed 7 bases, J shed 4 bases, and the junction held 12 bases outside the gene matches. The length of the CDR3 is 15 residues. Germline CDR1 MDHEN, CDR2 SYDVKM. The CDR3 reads CASTMWRERGETQYF. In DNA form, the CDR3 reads TGTGCCAGCACCATGTGGCGGGAGAGGGGAGAGACCCAGTACTTC.

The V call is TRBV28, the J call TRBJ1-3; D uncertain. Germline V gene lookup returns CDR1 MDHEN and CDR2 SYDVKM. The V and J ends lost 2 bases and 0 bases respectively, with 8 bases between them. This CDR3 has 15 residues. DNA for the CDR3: TGTGCCAGCAGTTTACACGCCGACTCTGGAAACACCATATATTTT. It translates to CASSLHADSGNTIYF. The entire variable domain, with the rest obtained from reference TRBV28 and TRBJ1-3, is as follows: DVKVTQSSRYLVKRTGEKVFLECVQDMDHENMFWYRQDPGLGLRLIYFSYDVKMKEKGDIPEGYSVSREKKERFSLILESASTNQTSMYLCASSLHADSGNTIYFGEGSWLTVV.

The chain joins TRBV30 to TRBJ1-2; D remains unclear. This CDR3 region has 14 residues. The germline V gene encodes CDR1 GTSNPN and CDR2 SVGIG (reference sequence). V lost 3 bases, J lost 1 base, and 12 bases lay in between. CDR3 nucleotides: TGTGCCTGGAGCGGGCGGAAGGTTAACTATGGCTACACCTTC. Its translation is CAWSGRKVNYGYTF.

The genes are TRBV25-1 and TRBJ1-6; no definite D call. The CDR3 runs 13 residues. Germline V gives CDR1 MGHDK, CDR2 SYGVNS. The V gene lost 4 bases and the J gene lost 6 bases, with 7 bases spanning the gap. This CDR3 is CASSGLINSPLHF. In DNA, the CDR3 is TGTGCCAGCAGTGGGTTAATTAATTCACCCCTCCACTTT.

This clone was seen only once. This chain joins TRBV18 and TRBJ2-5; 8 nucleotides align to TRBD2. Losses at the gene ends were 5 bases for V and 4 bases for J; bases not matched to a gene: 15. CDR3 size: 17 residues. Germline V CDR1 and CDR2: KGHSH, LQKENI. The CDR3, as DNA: TGTGCCAGCTCATCCGAGACGTGGCGGGGGGACCCAGAGACCCAGTACTTC. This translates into CASSSETWRGDPETQYF. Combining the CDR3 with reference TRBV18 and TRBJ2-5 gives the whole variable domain NAGVMQNPRHLVRRRGQEARLRCSPMKGHSHVYWYRQLPEEGLKFMVYLQKENIIDESGMPKERFSAEFPKEGPSILRIQQVVRGDSAAYFCASSSETWRGDPETQYFGPGTRLLVL.

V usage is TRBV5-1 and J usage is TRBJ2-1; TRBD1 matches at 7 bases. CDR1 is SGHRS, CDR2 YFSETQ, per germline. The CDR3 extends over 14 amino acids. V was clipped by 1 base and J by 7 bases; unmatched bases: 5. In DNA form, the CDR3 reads TGCGCCAGCAGCTTGAACCCAGGGGGAAATGAGCAGTTCTTC. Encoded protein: CASSLNPGGNEQFF.

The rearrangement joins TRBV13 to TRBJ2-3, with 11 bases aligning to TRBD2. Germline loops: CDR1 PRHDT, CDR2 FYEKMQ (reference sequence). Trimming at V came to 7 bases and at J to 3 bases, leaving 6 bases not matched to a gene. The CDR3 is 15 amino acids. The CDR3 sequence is CASTPTSGSTDTQYF. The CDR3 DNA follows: TGTGCCAGCACCCCAACTAGCGGGAGTACAGATACGCAGTATTTT.

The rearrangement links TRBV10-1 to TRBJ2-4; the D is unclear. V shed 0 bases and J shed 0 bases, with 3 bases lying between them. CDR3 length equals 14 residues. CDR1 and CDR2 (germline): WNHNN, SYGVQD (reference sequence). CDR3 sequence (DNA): TGCGCCAGCAGTGAGTCGGAAGCCAAAAACATTCAGTACTTC. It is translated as CASSESEAKNIQYF.

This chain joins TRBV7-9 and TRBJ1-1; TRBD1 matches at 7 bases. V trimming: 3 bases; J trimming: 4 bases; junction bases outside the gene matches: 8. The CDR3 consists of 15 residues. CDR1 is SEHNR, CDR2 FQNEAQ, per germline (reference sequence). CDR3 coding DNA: TGTGCCAGCAGCTTTCTATGGACAGGAGCCACTGAAGCTTTCTTT. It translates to CASSFLWTGATEAFF.

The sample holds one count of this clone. The CDR3: CASSMTVESTEAFF. The CDR3 DNA follows: TGTGCCAGTAGTATGACGGTAGAGTCCACTGAAGCTTTCTTT. The chain is built from TRBV19 and TRBJ1-1; D is undetermined. The V gene lost 3 bases and the J gene lost 4 bases, with 12 bases spanning the gap. Germline loops: CDR1 LNHDA, CDR2 SQIVND (reference sequence). The CDR3 length is 14 residues.

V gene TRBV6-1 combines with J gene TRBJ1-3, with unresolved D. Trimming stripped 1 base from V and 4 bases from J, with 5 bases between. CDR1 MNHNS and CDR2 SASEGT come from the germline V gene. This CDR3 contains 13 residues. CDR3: CASSEGLGNTIYF. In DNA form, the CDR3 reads TGTGCCAGCAGTGAAGGCTTGGGAAACACCATATATTTT.

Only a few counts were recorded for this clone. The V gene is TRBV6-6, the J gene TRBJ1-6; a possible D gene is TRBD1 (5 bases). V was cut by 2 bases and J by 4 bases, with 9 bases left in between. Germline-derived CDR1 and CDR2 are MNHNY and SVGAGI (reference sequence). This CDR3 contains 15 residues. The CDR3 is CASSYQDNYNSPLHF. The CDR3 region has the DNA TGTGCCAGCAGTTACCAGGACAATTATAATTCACCCCTCCACTTT.

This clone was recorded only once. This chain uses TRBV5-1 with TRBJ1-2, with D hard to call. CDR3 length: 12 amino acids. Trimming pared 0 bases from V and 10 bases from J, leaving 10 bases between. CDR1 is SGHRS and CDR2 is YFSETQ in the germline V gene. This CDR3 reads CASSLDLSYYTF. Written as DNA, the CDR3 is TGCGCCAGCAGCTTGGATCTATCCTACTACACCTTC.

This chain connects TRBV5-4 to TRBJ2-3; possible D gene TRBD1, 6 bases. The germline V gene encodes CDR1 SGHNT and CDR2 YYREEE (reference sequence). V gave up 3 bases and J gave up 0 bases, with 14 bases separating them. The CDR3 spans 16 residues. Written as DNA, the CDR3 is TGTGCCAGCAGCTCATTAGACAGGACTAGCACAGATACGCAGTATTTT. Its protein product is CASSSLDRTSTDTQYF. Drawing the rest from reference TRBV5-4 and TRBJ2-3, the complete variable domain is ETGVTQSPTHLIKTRGQQVTLRCSSQSGHNTVSWYQQALGQGPQFIFQYYREEENGRGNFPPRFSGLQFPNYSSELNVNALELDDSALYLCASSSLDRTSTDTQYFGPGTRLTVL.

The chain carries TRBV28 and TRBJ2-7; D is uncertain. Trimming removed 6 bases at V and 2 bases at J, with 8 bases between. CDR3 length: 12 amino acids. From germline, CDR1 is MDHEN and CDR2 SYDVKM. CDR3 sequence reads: CASSETTYEQYF. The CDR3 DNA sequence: TGTGCCAGCAGCGAGACCACCTACGAGCAGTACTTC.

The CDR3 nucleotides are TGTGCCAGCAGCTTATTGGCCTTGACAGGGGGATGGACTGAAGCTTTCTTT. Amino acid sequence: CASSLLALTGGWTEAFF. The gene calls are TRBV7-6 and TRBJ1-1; TRBD1 aligns across 9 bases. The V segment lost 2 bases and the J segment 5 bases; nucleotides outside the gene matches: 12. This CDR3 has 17 amino acids. Germline V gene data show CDR1 as SGHVS and CDR2 as FNYEAQ. Full variable domain (outside the CDR3, taken from reference TRBV7-6 and TRBJ1-1): GAGVSQSPRYKVTKRGQDVALRCDPISGHVSLYWYRQALGQGPEFLTYFNYEAQQDKSGLPNDRFSAERPEGSISTLTIQRTEQRDSAMYRCASSLLALTGGWTEAFFGQGTRLTVV.

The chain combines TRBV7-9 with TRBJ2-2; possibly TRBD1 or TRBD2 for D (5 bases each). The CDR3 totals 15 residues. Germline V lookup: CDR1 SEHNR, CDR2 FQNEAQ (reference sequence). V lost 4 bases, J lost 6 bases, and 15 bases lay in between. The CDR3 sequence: CASSSEPRGAGELFF. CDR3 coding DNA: TGTGCCAGCAGCTCCGAACCAAGAGGGGCCGGGGAGCTGTTTTTT.

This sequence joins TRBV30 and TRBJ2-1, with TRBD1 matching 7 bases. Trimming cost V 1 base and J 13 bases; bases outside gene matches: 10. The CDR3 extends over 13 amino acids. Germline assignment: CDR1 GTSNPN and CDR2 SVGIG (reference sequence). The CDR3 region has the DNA TGTGCCTGGAGTGAACGACAGGGTCTTTCACAGTTCTTC. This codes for CAWSERQGLSQFF.

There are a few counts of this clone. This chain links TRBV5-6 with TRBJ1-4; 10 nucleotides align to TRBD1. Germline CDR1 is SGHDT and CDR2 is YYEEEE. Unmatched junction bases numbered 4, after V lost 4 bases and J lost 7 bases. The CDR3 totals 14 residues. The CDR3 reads CASSGTGEREKLFF. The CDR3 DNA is TGTGCCAGCAGCGGGACAGGGGAGCGTGAAAAACTGTTTTTT.

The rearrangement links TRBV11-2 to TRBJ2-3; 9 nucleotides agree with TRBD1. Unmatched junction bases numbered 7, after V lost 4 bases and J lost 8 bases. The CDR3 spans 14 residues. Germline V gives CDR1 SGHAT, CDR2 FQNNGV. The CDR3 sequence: CASSSGQGGVTQYF. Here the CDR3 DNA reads TGTGCCAGCAGCTCGGGACAGGGAGGAGTTACGCAGTATTTT.

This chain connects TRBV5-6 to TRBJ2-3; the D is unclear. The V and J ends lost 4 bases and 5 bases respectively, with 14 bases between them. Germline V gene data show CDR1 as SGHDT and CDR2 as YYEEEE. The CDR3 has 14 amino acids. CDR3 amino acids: CASSHGAARDTQYF. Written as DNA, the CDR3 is TGTGCCAGCAGCCATGGTGCAGCCCGAGATACGCAGTATTTT.

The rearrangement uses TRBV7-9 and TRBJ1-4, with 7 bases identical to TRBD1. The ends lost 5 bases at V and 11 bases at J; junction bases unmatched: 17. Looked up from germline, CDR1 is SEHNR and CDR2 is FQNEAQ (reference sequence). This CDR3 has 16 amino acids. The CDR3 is CASSESAGTASGKLFF. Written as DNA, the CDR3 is TGTGCCAGCAGCGAAAGCGCCGGGACAGCTAGTGGGAAACTGTTTTTT.

This CDR3 reads CASSFGGGYNEQFF. The CDR3, as DNA: TGTGCCAGCAGTTTCGGCGGCGGGTACAATGAGCAGTTCTTC. The rearrangement uses TRBV27 and TRBJ2-1, with a possible D match to TRBD2 (5 bases). Trimming took 3 bases from V and 4 from J, leaving 10 bases between them. There are 14 residues in the CDR3. CDR1 MNHEY and CDR2 SMNVEV come from the germline V gene (reference sequence).

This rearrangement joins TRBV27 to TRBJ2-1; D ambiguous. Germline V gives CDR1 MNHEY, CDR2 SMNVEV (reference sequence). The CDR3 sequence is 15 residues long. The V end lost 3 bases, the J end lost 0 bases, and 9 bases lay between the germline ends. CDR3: CASSFVGSSYNEQFF. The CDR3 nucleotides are TGTGCCAGCAGTTTTGTCGGAAGCTCCTACAATGAGCAGTTCTTC.